This T cell receptor (beta chain) came from a study of cytomegalovirus exposure and HLA in healthy donors. Across the whole study: The study's early data release held tens of millions of unique TCRs from HLA-typed donors. In terms of ancestry, the Caucasian-associated cluster contained about 81% of the approximately 430 genotyped donors.

Amplification used 60 Vbeta primers and 13 Jbeta primers. Using immunoSEQ multiplex PCR, the repertoire was profiled, and TCRdb retains in-frame clones only, with some absent. The sample has some 140,000 clones, over 65% seen once. General study results and limits: Later analysis demonstrated an association between a missense DCLRE1C variant and TCR beta V- and J-gene trimming. Accurate prediction of most subjects' HLA-A and HLA-B alleles from TCR beta sequences was reported.

CDR3 length equals 13 residues. Germline CDR1 and CDR2: MDHEN and SYDVKM. Trimming left V 6 bases short and J 0 bases short, with 8 bases between. Remarks on this clone: Its antigen is still unknown.

The sequence derives from a man aged 25 to 45 in good health and CMV-seronegative. Specimen: PBMCs. The rearrangement uses TRBV28 and TRBJ1-1; D ambiguous. The CDR3 spells CASSEPVNTEAFF. The DNA of the CDR3 is TGTGCCAGCAGCGAACCGGTGAACACTGAAGCTTTCTTT. Combining the CDR3 with reference TRBV28 and TRBJ1-1 gives the whole variable domain DVKVTQSSRYLVKRTGEKVFLECVQDMDHENMFWYRQDPGLGLRLIYFSYDVKMKEKGDIPEGYSVSREKKERFSLILESASTNQTSMYLCASSEPVNTEAFFGQGTRLTVV.